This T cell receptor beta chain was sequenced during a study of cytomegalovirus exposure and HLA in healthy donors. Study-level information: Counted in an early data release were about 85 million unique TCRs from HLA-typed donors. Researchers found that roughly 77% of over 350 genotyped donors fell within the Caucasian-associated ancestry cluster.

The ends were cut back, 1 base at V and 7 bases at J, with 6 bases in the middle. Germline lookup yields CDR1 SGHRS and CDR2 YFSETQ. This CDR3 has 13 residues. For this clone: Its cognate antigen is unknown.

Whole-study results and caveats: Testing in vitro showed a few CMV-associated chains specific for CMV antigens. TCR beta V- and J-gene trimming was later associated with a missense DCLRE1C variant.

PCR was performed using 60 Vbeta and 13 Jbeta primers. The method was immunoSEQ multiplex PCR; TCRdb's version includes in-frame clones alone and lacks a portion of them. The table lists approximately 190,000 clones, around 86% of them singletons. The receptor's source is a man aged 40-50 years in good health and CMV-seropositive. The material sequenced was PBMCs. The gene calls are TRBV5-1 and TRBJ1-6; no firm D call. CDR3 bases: TGCGCCAGCAGCTTGTTGGCCAATTCACCCCTCCACTTT. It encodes CASSLLANSPLHF.